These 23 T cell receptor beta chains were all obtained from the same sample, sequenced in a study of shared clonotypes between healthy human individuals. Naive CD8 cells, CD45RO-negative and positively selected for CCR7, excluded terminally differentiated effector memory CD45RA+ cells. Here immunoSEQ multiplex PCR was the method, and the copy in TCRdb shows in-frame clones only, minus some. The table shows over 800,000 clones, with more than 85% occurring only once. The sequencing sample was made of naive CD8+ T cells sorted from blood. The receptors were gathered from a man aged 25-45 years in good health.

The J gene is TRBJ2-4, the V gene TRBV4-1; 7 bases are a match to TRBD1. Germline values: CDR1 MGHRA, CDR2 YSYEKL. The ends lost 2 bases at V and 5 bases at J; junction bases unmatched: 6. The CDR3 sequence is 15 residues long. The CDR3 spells CASSQNRGVENIQYF. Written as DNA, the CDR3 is TGCGCCAGCAGCCAAAACAGGGGAGTGGAAAACATTCAGTACTTC.

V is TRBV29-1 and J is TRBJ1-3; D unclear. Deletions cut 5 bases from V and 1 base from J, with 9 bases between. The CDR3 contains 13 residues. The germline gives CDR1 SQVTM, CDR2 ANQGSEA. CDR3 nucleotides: TGCAGCGTTTACGGGAGTTCTGGAAACACCATATATTTT. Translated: CSVYGSSGNTIYF.

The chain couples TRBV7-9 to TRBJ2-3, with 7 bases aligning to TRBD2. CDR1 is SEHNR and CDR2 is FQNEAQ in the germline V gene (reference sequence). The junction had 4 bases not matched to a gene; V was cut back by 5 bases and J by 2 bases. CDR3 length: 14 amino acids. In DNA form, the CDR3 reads TGTGCCAGCAGCGGACTAGGATACACAGATACGCAGTATTTT. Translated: CASSGLGYTDTQYF.

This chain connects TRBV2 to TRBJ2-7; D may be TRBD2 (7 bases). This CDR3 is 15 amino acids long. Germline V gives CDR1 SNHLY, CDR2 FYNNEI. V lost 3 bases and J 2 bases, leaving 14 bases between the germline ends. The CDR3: CASSDYREGAYEQYF. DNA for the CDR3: TGTGCCAGCAGTGACTACAGGGAGGGGGCCTACGAGCAGTACTTC.

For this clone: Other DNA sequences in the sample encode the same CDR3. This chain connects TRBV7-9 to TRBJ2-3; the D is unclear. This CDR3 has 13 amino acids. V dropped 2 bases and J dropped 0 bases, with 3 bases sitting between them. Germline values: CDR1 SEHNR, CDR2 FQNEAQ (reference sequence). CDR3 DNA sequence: TGTGCCAGCAGCTTAATAAGCACAGATACGCAGTATTTT. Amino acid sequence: CASSLISTDTQYF.

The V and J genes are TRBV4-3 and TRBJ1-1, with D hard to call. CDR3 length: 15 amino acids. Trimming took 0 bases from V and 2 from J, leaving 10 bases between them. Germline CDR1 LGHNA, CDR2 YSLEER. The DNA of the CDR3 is TGCGCCAGCAGCCAAGAACACAGCTATAACACTGAAGCTTTCTTT. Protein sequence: CASSQEHSYNTEAFF.

CDR3 nucleotides: TGTGCCAGCAGCTTGGCTCTGGGACTAGCGGTCTACGAGCAGTACTTC. Translated, it gives CASSLALGLAVYEQYF. The chain links TRBV5-4 to TRBJ2-7, with 11 bases identical to TRBD2. CDR1 SGHNT and CDR2 YYREEE come from the germline V gene (reference sequence). The CDR3 is 16 residues long. V was clipped by 0 bases and J by 3 bases; unmatched bases: 5.

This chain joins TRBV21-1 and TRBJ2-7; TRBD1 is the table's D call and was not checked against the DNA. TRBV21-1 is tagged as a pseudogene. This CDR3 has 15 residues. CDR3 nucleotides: TGTGCCAGCACACGGGACAGGGACCGTTCCTACGAGCAGTACTTC. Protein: CASTRDRDRSYEQYF.

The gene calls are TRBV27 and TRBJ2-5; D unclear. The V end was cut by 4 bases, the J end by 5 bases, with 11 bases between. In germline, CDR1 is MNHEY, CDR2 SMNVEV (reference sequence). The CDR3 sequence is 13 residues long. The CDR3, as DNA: TGTGCCAGCAGTTACCCGCCCTGGGAGACCCAGTACTTC. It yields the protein CASSYPPWETQYF.

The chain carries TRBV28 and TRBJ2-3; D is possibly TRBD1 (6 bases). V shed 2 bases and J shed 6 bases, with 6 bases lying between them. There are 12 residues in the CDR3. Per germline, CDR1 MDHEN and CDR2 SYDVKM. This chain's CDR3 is CASSLDRDTQYF. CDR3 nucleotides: TGTGCCAGCAGTTTAGACAGGGATACGCAGTATTTT.

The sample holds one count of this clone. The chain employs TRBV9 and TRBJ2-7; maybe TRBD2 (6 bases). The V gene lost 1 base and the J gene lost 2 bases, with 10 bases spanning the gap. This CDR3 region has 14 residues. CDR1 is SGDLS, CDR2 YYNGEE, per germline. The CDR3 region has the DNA TGTGCCAGCAGCGTAAGGGACTTCGCCTACGAGCAGTACTTC. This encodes CASSVRDFAYEQYF.

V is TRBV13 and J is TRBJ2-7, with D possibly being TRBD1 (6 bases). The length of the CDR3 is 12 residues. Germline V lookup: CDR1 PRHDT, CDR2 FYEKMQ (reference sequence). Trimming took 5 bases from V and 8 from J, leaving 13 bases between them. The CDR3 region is CASSRTGYQQYF. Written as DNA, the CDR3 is TGTGCCAGCAGCCGTACAGGGTACCAGCAGTACTTC.

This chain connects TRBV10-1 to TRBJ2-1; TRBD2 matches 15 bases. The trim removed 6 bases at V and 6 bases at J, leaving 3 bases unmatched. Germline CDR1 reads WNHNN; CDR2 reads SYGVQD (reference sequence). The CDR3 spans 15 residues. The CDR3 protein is CASSPGLAGGNEQFF. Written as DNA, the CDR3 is TGCGCCAGCAGCCCGGGACTAGCGGGAGGCAATGAGCAGTTCTTC.

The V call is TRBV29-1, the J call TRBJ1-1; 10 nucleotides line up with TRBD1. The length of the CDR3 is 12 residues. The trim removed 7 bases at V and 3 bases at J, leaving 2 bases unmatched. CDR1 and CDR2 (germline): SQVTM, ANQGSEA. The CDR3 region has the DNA TGCAGCGGAGGGACAGGGGACACTGAAGCTTTCTTT. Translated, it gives CSGGTGDTEAFF.

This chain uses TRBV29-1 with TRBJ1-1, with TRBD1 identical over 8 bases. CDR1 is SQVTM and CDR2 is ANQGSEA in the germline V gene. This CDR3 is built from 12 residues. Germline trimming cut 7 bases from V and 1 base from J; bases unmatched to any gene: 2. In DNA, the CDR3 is TGCAGCGCCCAGGGGGCGAACACTGAAGCTTTCTTT. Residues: CSAQGANTEAFF.

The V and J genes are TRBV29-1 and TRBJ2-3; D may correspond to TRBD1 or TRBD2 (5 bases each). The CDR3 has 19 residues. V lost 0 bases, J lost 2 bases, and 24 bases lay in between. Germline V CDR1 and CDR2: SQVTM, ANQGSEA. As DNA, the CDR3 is TGCAGCGTTGAAGAAGTCGTCCCGGGACGGAAGCCTTCCACAGATACGCAGTATTTT. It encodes CSVEEVVPGRKPSTDTQYF.

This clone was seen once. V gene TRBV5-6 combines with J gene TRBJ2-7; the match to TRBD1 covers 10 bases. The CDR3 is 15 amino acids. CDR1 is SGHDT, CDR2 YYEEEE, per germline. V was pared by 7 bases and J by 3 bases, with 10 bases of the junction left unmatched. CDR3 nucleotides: TGTGCCAGCGGGACGACGGGACAGGGGAACTACGAGCAGTACTTC. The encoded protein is CASGTTGQGNYEQYF.

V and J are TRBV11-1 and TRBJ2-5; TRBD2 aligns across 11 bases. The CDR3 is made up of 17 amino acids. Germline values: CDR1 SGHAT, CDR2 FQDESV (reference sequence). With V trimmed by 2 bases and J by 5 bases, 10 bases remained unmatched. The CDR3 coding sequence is TGTGCCAGCAGCTTAAGGTTTAGCGGGAGGGCCGTGGAGACCCAGTACTTC. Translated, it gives CASSLRFSGRAVETQYF.

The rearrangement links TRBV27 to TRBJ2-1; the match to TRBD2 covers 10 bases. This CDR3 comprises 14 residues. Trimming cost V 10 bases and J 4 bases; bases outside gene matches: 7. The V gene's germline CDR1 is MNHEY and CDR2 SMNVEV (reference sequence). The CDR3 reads CATSPSGSYNEQFF. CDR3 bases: TGTGCCACCTCCCCTAGCGGGAGTTACAATGAGCAGTTCTTC.

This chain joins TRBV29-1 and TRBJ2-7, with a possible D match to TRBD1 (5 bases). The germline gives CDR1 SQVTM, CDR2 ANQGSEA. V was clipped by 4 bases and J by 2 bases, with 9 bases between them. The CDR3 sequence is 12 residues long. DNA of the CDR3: TGCAGCGTTGCGGACAAGACCTACGAGCAGTACTTC. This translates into CSVADKTYEQYF.

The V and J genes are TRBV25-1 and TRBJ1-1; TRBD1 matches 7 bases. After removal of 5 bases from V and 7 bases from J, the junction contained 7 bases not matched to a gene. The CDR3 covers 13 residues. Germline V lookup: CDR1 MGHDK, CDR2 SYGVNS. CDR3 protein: CASSRAGTVEAFF. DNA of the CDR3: TGTGCCAGCAGTCGGGCCGGGACAGTTGAAGCTTTCTTT.

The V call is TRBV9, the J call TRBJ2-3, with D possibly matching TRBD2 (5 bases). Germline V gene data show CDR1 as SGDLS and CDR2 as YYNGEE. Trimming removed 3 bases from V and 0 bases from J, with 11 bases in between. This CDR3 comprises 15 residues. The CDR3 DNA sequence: TGTGCCAGCAGCGCAGGCGGGTCCAGCACAGATACGCAGTATTTT. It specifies CASSAGGSSTDTQYF.

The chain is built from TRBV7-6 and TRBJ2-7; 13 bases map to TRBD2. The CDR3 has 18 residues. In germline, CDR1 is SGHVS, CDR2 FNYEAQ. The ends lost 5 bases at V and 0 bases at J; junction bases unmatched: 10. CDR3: CASSLGLAGASSSYEQYF. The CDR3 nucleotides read TGTGCCAGCAGCCTCGGACTAGCGGGAGCCTCTAGCTCCTACGAGCAGTACTTC.